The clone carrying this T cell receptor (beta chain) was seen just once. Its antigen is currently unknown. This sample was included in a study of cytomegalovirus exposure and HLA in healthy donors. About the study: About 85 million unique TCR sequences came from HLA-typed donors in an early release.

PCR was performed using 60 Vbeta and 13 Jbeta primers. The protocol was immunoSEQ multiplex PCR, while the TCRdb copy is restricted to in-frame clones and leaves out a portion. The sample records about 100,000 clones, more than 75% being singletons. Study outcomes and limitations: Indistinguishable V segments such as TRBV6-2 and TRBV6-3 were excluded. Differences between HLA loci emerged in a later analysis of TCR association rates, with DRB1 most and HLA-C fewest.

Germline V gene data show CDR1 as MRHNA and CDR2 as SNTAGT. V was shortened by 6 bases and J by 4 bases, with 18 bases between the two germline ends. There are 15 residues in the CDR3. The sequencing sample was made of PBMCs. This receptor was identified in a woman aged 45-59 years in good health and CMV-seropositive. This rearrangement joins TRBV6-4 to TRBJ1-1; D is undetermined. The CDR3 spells CASRRDAGGSTEAFF. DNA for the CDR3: TGTGCCAGCAGGAGAGACGCGGGTGGGAGCACTGAAGCTTTCTTT.